These 27 T cell receptor beta chains came from one sample sequenced in a study of T cells in localized non-small cell lung cancer (dated by TCRdb to 2020 to 2021). Libraries were built with the immunoSEQ multiplex PCR assay. The immuneACCESS repertoire file appears here via TCRdb, limited to in-frame rearrangements. These files lack a portion of the clones; in checked studies, under half of the deficit traces to unresolved V genes, and the cause of the others is not known. The sample yields around 54,000 clones; roughly 90% were counted once. Roughly 18% of the sample lies in the top ten. This specimen consisted of peripheral blood, obtained before any cancer treatment. The receptor source for this set is an older male donor with stage III squamous cell lung carcinoma.

The J gene is TRBJ1-1, the V gene TRBV7-6; D call uncertain. V was pared by 1 base and J by 8 bases, with 11 bases between. Germline CDR1 and CDR2: SGHVS and FNYEAQ. This CDR3 region has 13 residues. As DNA, the CDR3 is TGTGCCAGCAGCTTAGGGGCCATTGGAGAAGCTTTCTTT. This gives the protein CASSLGAIGEAFF.

This sequence joins TRBV5-1 and TRBJ2-1; 9 nucleotides agree with TRBD1. The V gene's germline CDR1 is SGHRS and CDR2 YFSETQ. V lost 5 bases to trimming and J lost 1 base; unmatched junction nucleotides: 4. The CDR3 runs to 15 residues. CDR3 nucleotide sequence: TGCGCCAGCAGTCATGGGACAGGGTCCTACAATGAGCAGTTCTTC. It specifies CASSHGTGSYNEQFF.

The chain recombines TRBV2 with TRBJ2-1; 9 bases fit TRBD1. The CDR3 loop spans 13 amino acids. Germline-derived CDR1 and CDR2 are SNHLY and FYNNEI. J gave up 13 bases and V 6 bases, and 10 bases lay outside the gene matches. CDR3 nucleotide sequence: TGTGCCAGCAGAGACGCGACAGGGGGTTTTCAGTTCTTC. Translating gives CASRDATGGFQFF.

This clone has a single count. This chain joins TRBV18 and TRBJ2-1; no clear D gene. V lost 2 bases and J 5 bases, leaving 4 bases between the germline ends. The CDR3 runs 12 residues. Germline V gene sequence: CDR1 KGHSH, CDR2 LQKENI. CDR3 nucleotide sequence: TGTGCCAGCTCACCATCAAACAATGAGCAGTTCTTC. Translating it yields CASSPSNNEQFF. Based on the CDR3 plus reference TRBV18 and TRBJ2-1, the full variable domain is NAGVMQNPRHLVRRRGQEARLRCSPMKGHSHVYWYRQLPEEGLKFMVYLQKENIIDESGMPKERFSAEFPKEGPSILRIQQVVRGDSAAYFCASSPSNNEQFFGPGTRLTVL.

In DNA, the CDR3 is TGTGCCAGCAGTCCTAGCGGGAGGGCCGGGGAGCAGTACTTC. This sequence encodes CASSPSGRAGEQYF. This chain links TRBV6-6 with TRBJ2-7, with 12 bases identical to TRBD2. CDR1 is MNHNY and CDR2 is SVGAGI in the germline V gene (reference sequence). The J segment lost 7 bases and the V segment lost 5 bases, leaving 6 bases of the junction unmatched. The CDR3 has 14 residues.

This clone was seen a single time. The chain is built from TRBV15 and TRBJ2-3; no clear D gene. V lost 0 bases and J lost 4, with 11 bases in between. The CDR3 extends over 15 amino acids. Germline V gene data show CDR1 as LNHNV and CDR2 as YYDKDF (reference sequence). The CDR3 DNA follows: TGTGCCACCAGCAGAGATTTCGCCCCTTCAGATACGCAGTATTTT. Its translation is CATSRDFAPSDTQYF. Drawing the rest from reference TRBV15 and TRBJ2-3, the complete variable domain is DAMVIQNPRYQVTQFGKPVTLSCSQTLNHNVMYWYQQKSSQAPKLLFHYYDKDFNNEADTPDNFQSRRPNTSFCFLDIRSPGLGDTAMYLCATSRDFAPSDTQYFGPGTRLTVL.

This chain uses TRBV4-1 with TRBJ1-1; 8 bases are shared with TRBD1. After removal of 5 bases from V and 11 bases from J, the junction contained 16 bases not matched to a gene. Germline loops: CDR1 MGHRA, CDR2 YSYEKL. This CDR3 has 15 residues. The CDR3 region is CASSDLGRGPLSAFF. The CDR3, as DNA: TGCGCCAGCAGCGATCTGGGCAGGGGGCCTCTTAGCGCTTTCTTT.

This rearrangement joins TRBV27 to TRBJ2-2, with 9 nucleotides matching TRBD2. After removal of 2 bases from V and 0 bases from J, the junction contained 4 bases not matched to a gene. Germline V lookup: CDR1 MNHEY, CDR2 SMNVEV (reference sequence). The CDR3 runs 17 residues. This CDR3 is CASSLISSGANTGELFF. The CDR3 coding sequence is TGTGCCAGCAGTTTAATATCTAGCGGGGCGAACACCGGGGAGCTGTTTTTT.

CDR3 bases: TGTGCCAGCAGCCCCGGGGGGGCACCGCTCACAGATACGCAGTATTTT. Protein sequence: CASSPGGAPLTDTQYF. The rearrangement links TRBV7-9 to TRBJ2-3, with TRBD2 matching 8 bases. CDR3 length equals 16 residues. The germline V gene encodes CDR1 SEHNR and CDR2 FQNEAQ (reference sequence). The V segment lost 5 bases and the J segment 2 bases; nucleotides outside the gene matches: 9.

The chain has TRBV7-2 and TRBJ2-5; no reliable D call. CDR3 length: 12 residues. Trimming took off 4 bases at V and 4 bases at J, with 7 bases between the two ends. Germline V gene sequence: CDR1 SGHTA, CDR2 FQGNSA. DNA for the CDR3: TGTGCCAGCAGCTCGTACGTAGAGACCCAGTACTTC. This encodes CASSSYVETQYF.

The J gene is TRBJ1-2, the V gene TRBV6-5; TRBD1 is a possible D gene (5 bases). Germline CDR1 is MNHEY and CDR2 is SVGAGI. CDR3 length: 16 amino acids. V dropped 0 bases and J dropped 4 bases, with 15 bases sitting between them. CDR3 sequence (DNA): TGTGCCAGCAGTTACTCGAGCGGGGGTTCGACCTATGGCTACACCTTC. It yields the protein CASSYSSGGSTYGYTF.

The genes are TRBV19 and TRBJ2-7; the match to TRBD2 covers 14 bases. In germline, CDR1 is LNHDA, CDR2 SQIVND (reference sequence). With 8 bases clipped from V and 0 bases from J, the junction kept 3 bases outside the gene matches. The CDR3 is 15 residues long. CDR3 residues: CASGTSGGFSYEQYF. The CDR3 DNA follows: TGTGCCAGTGGGACTAGCGGGGGTTTCTCCTACGAGCAGTACTTC.

This rearrangement joins TRBV19 to TRBJ1-1; D is perhaps TRBD1 (5 bases). V gave up 4 bases and J gave up 5 bases, with 14 bases separating them. There are 14 residues in the CDR3. CDR1 is LNHDA, CDR2 SQIVND, per germline (reference sequence). For the CDR3, the DNA is TGTGCCAGTAGTAGTACAGGCCTCGAGACTGAAGCTTTCTTT. This sequence encodes CASSSTGLETEAFF.

J is TRBJ1-4 and V is TRBV7-9; 9 nucleotides agree with TRBD1. The germline V gene has CDR1 SEHNR and CDR2 FQNEAQ (reference sequence). Unmatched junction bases numbered 8, after V lost 5 bases and J lost 10 bases. This CDR3 has 14 residues. The CDR3 DNA is TGTGCCAGCAGCCCAGGACAGGGGACCGGAAAACTGTTTTTT. Amino acids: CASSPGQGTGKLFF.

The J gene is TRBJ2-1, the V gene TRBV7-3; D may be TRBD2 (5 bases). The ends were cut back, 2 bases at V and 9 bases at J, with 17 bases in the middle. The CDR3 is 15 residues long. Germline V CDR1 and CDR2: SGHTA, FQGTGA. The CDR3: CASSLLRVREPEQFF. CDR3 sequence (DNA): TGTGCCAGCAGCTTATTGAGGGTCCGGGAACCTGAGCAGTTCTTC.

CDR3 in amino acids: CSVRWGSDTGELFF. For the CDR3, the DNA is TGCAGCGTCCGCTGGGGGAGCGACACCGGGGAGCTGTTTTTT. The chain joins TRBV29-1 to TRBJ2-2, with D possibly called TRBD1 or TRBD2 (5 bases each). The V end was cut by 6 bases, the J end by 3 bases, with 14 bases between. The germline V gene encodes CDR1 SQVTM and CDR2 ANQGSEA. This CDR3 is 14 amino acids long.

The V call is TRBV2, the J call TRBJ2-7; TRBD1 matches at 11 bases. The CDR3 is 15 residues long. Trimming cost V 4 bases and J 7 bases; bases outside gene matches: 9. CDR1 SNHLY and CDR2 FYNNEI come from the germline V gene. The CDR3 coding sequence is TGTGCCAGCAGTGCGGACAGGGGGCGCGTCGAAGAGCAGTACTTC. It specifies CASSADRGRVEEQYF.

The genes are TRBV4-1 and TRBJ1-1; the match to TRBD1 covers 7 bases. The CDR3 spans 15 residues. Losses at the gene ends were 3 bases for V and 2 bases for J; bases not matched to a gene: 6. Germline CDR1 is MGHRA and CDR2 is YSYEKL. The CDR3 nucleotides read TGCGCCAGCAGCCAGTCCGGGACAGCAAACACTGAAGCTTTCTTT. Translated: CASSQSGTANTEAFF.

The chain links TRBV25-1 to TRBJ1-4; D not resolved. Germline assignment: CDR1 MGHDK and CDR2 SYGVNS. CDR3 length: 13 residues. Trimming removed 6 bases from V and 3 bases from J, with 8 bases in between. The CDR3 DNA sequence: TGTGCCAGCAGACAAAAGGCTAATGAAAAACTGTTTTTT. This encodes CASRQKANEKLFF.

CDR3 protein: CASSLGQGALNTEAFF. The CDR3 DNA reads as TGTGCCAGCAGCTTGGGACAGGGGGCCTTGAACACTGAAGCTTTCTTT. V usage is TRBV5-4 and J usage is TRBJ1-1; TRBD1 agrees at 10 bases. This CDR3 has 16 amino acids. The V gene end was trimmed by 0 bases and the J gene end by 0 bases; junction bases not matched to a gene: 2. CDR1 is SGHNT and CDR2 is YYREEE in the germline V gene (reference sequence).

V usage is TRBV5-6 and J usage is TRBJ1-2; D unresolved. V was clipped by 2 bases and J by 0 bases, with 23 bases between them. CDR1 SGHDT and CDR2 YYEEEE come from the germline V gene. The CDR3 contains 19 residues. This chain's CDR3 is CASSLSFTPTARANYGYTF. CDR3 nucleotides: TGTGCCAGCAGCTTATCTTTCACACCCACAGCCCGAGCTAACTATGGCTACACCTTC.

This clone has more than one count but fewer than ten. This sequence joins TRBV19 and TRBJ1-6; D not certain. The CDR3 covers 12 residues. The germline V gene has CDR1 LNHDA and CDR2 SQIVND (reference sequence). The V gene lost 6 bases and the J gene lost 3 bases, with 3 bases spanning the gap. The CDR3 DNA is TGTGCCAGTAGAAGCTATAATTCACCCCTCCACTTT. This sequence encodes CASRSYNSPLHF.

The chain is built from TRBV7-9 and TRBJ2-1; 11 bases match TRBD2. After removal of 6 bases from V and 0 bases from J, the junction contained 4 bases not matched to a gene. This CDR3 region has 16 residues. The germline gives CDR1 SEHNR, CDR2 FQNEAQ (reference sequence). The CDR3 here is CASSISGGDSYNEQFF. CDR3 coding DNA: TGTGCCAGCAGTATTAGCGGGGGGGACTCCTACAATGAGCAGTTCTTC.

V is TRBV4-2 and J is TRBJ2-7; D is possibly TRBD1 or TRBD2 (5 bases each). V lost 1 base, J lost 2 bases, and 12 bases lay in between. The CDR3 sequence is 15 residues long. Germline CDR1 reads LGHNA; CDR2 reads YNFKEQ. The DNA for the CDR3 is TGTGCCAGCAGCCAAGGGTTCGGGGCCACCTACGAGCAGTACTTC. It encodes CASSQGFGATYEQYF.

This rearrangement joins TRBV5-6 to TRBJ2-3, with 13 nucleotides matching TRBD2. Germline CDR1 is SGHDT and CDR2 is YYEEEE. This CDR3 has 15 residues. J gave up 6 bases and V 4 bases, and 5 bases lay outside the gene matches. The CDR3 is CASSIRTSGGDTQYF. CDR3 nucleotide sequence: TGTGCCAGCAGCATAAGGACTAGCGGGGGTGATACGCAGTATTTT.

This rearrangement joins TRBV7-2 to TRBJ2-2; either TRBD1 or TRBD2 may supply D (5 bases each). V gave up 11 bases and J gave up 2 bases, with 18 bases separating them. This CDR3 contains 15 residues. Germline CDR1 reads SGHTA; CDR2 reads FQGNSA. CDR3 coding DNA: TGTGCCCTGAGCCGGGGACGGACTAACACCGGGGAGCTGTTTTTT. Translation: CALSRGRTNTGELFF.

CDR3 DNA: TGCACGCTGGGACTAGCGGATTACAATGAGCAGTTCTTC. Encoded protein: CTLGLADYNEQFF. The V gene is TRBV29-1, the J gene TRBJ2-1, with 11 nucleotides matching TRBD2. Germline V CDR1 and CDR2: SQVTM, ANQGSEA. The CDR3 is 13 residues long.